This is a list of T cell receptor beta chains from one sample in a study of immune evolution from preneoplasia to lung adenocarcinoma. Assay: immunoSEQ multiplex PCR; the TCRdb copy retains only in-frame clones and omits some. The table includes roughly 40,000 clones, about 74% detected once. Source material: FFPE invasive lung adenocarcinoma tissue. The receptors come from a person between 60 and 70 years old with lung adenocarcinoma. Both conserved end residues are part of each CDR3. The D gene is left open where the match is weak. Rows may omit the clone size; those that give it use once, few, many or a size class.

j_gene: TRBJ2-7
d_gene: TRBD1
v_gene: TRBV6-5
abundance: NA
CDR3nt: TGTGCCAGCAGCGGGACAGGGCGTTCCTACGAGCAGTACTTC
CDR3aa: CASSGTGRSYEQYF

j_gene: TRBJ2-2
d_gene: TRBD1
v_gene: TRBV11-2
abundance: NA
CDR3nt: TGTGCCAGCAGCCTCCTAGGACAGGGGGCGGGGACCGGGGAGCTGTTTTTT
CDR3aa: CASSLLGQGAGTGELFF

j_gene: TRBJ2-1
d_gene: NA
v_gene: TRBV9
abundance: NA
CDR3nt: TGTGCCAGCAGTAGGGCGGGCACACCTAGCTCCTACAATGAGCAGTTCTTC
CDR3aa: CASSRAGTPSSYNEQFF

j_gene: TRBJ1-1
d_gene: NA
v_gene: TRBV7-2
abundance: NA
CDR3nt: TGTGCCAGCAGCTCGGACAGACGTGAAGCTTTCTTT
CDR3aa: CASSSDRREAFF

j_gene: TRBJ2-2
d_gene: TRBD2
v_gene: TRBV2
abundance: NA
CDR3nt: TGTGCCAGCAGTGACCCTAGCGGAAACACCGGGGAGCTGTTTTTT
CDR3aa: CASSDPSGNTGELFF

j_gene: TRBJ1-3
d_gene: NA
v_gene: TRBV28
abundance: NA
CDR3nt: TGTGCCAGCAGTTTTCTCGGAAAAGCGGGAAACACCATATATTTT
CDR3aa: CASSFLGKAGNTIYF

j_gene: TRBJ2-1
d_gene: NA
v_gene: TRBV7-8
abundance: few
CDR3nt: TGTGCCAGCAGCTTAGGAACCGACAATGAGCAGTTCTTC
CDR3aa: CASSLGTDNEQFF

j_gene: TRBJ2-2
d_gene: NA
v_gene: TRBV28
abundance: NA
CDR3nt: TGTGCCAGCACCCCCATTTGGGGGATGGGCACCGGGGAGCTGTTTTTT
CDR3aa: CASTPIWGMGTGELFF

j_gene: TRBJ2-5
d_gene: NA
v_gene: TRBV29-1
abundance: NA
CDR3nt: TGCAGCGTTGTAGAGTACCAAGAGACCCAGTACTTC
CDR3aa: CSVVEYQETQYF

j_gene: TRBJ2-1
d_gene: TRBD1
v_gene: TRBV6-6
abundance: NA
CDR3nt: TGTGCCAGCAGCTCCGGGACAGGGGCATATGAACAGTTCTTC
CDR3aa: CASSSGTGAYEQFF

j_gene: TRBJ2-7
d_gene: NA
v_gene: TRBV30
abundance: NA
CDR3nt: TGTGCCTGGAGTGTACAAAACGAGCAGTACTTC
CDR3aa: CAWSVQNEQYF

j_gene: TRBJ2-1
d_gene: TRBD2
v_gene: TRBV11-3
abundance: few
CDR3nt: TGTGCCAGCAGCTTAGGAGGGCAAAGACTAGCGGATTACAATGAGCAGTTCTTC
CDR3aa: CASSLGGQRLADYNEQFF

j_gene: TRBJ2-3
d_gene: NA
v_gene: TRBV25-1
abundance: NA
CDR3nt: TGTGCCAGCAGTGATGTTGGGGCGGCAGATACGCAGTATTTT
CDR3aa: CASSDVGAADTQYF

j_gene: TRBJ1-3
d_gene: TRBD1
v_gene: TRBV7-2
abundance: NA
CDR3nt: TGTGCCAGCAGCCCTAGAGGGACAGGGCCCCTAGGCTCTGGAAACACCATATATTTT
CDR3aa: CASSPRGTGPLGSGNTIYF

j_gene: TRBJ2-7
d_gene: TRBD1
v_gene: TRBV5-1
abundance: NA
CDR3nt: TGCGCCAGCAGCGACGGACAGGGAGGCTACGAGCAGTACTTC
CDR3aa: CASSDGQGGYEQYF

j_gene: TRBJ2-3
d_gene: TRBD2
v_gene: TRBV27
abundance: NA
CDR3nt: TGTGCCAGCACACGGACTAGCGGTAGCACAGATACGCAGTATTTT
CDR3aa: CASTRTSGSTDTQYF

j_gene: TRBJ2-7
d_gene: TRBD1
v_gene: TRBV30
abundance: NA
CDR3nt: TGTGCCTGGAGGTCTTCGGGGACAGCCGCCTACGAGCAGTACTTC
CDR3aa: CAWRSSGTAAYEQYF

j_gene: TRBJ2-3
d_gene: NA
v_gene: TRBV7-2
abundance: NA
CDR3nt: TGTGCCAGCAGCTTAGGCCAGGGGCCCACAGATACGCAGTATTTT
CDR3aa: CASSLGQGPTDTQYF

j_gene: TRBJ2-2
d_gene: NA
v_gene: TRBV11-3
abundance: once
CDR3nt: TGTGCCAGCAGCTTATCCCTAGCGAGCACCGGGGAGCTGTTTTTT
CDR3aa: CASSLSLASTGELFF

j_gene: TRBJ1-2
d_gene: NA
v_gene: TRBV4-1
abundance: NA
CDR3nt: TGCGCCAGCAGCCAAGATGATAGGGGAAACTATGGCTACACCTTC
CDR3aa: CASSQDDRGNYGYTF

j_gene: TRBJ1-3
d_gene: TRBD1
v_gene: TRBV6-1
abundance: NA
CDR3nt: TGTGCCAGCAGTGACGAGGGGGCAGGAGGAAACACCATATATTTT
CDR3aa: CASSDEGAGGNTIYF

j_gene: TRBJ2-2
d_gene: NA
v_gene: TRBV5-1
abundance: NA
CDR3nt: TGCGCCAGCAGCCCCCGGCCAAACACCGGGGAGCTGTTTTTT
CDR3aa: CASSPRPNTGELFF